A single sample gave rise to the 24 T cell receptor beta chains below, sequenced in a study of blood T cell repertoires in COVID-19. Sequencing was performed with immunoSEQ multiplex PCR; in TCRdb, only in-frame clones are kept and a portion is missing. Among approximately 220,000 clones listed, roughly 87% were seen once. The sequenced material came from PBMCs or T cells enriched from blood (not recorded which). These TCRs come from a woman aged 25 to 39 with acute COVID-19.

The rearrangement joins TRBV5-6 to TRBJ1-2; D ambiguous. CDR3 length: 12 residues. Germline V gives CDR1 SGHDT, CDR2 YYEEEE. Deletions cut 4 bases from V and 4 bases from J, with 8 bases between. The CDR3 sequence: CASSPGVYGYTF. CDR3 DNA: TGTGCCAGCAGCCCGGGTGTCTATGGCTACACCTTC.

This clone was seen a single time. V usage is TRBV19 and J usage is TRBJ1-2, with TRBD1 matching 7 bases. The J segment lost 6 bases and the V segment lost 5 bases, leaving 12 bases of the junction unmatched. Germline CDR1 LNHDA, CDR2 SQIVND (reference sequence). This CDR3 contains 15 residues. CDR3: CASSHRARGRDGYTF. In DNA form, the CDR3 reads TGTGCCAGTAGTCACCGGGCCAGGGGGAGAGATGGCTACACCTTC.

The rearrangement links TRBV19 to TRBJ1-1; 8 nucleotides line up with TRBD1. V lost 5 bases and J lost 2; bases outside the gene matches: 4. Germline CDR1 is LNHDA and CDR2 is SQIVND (reference sequence). The CDR3 sequence is 14 residues long. The CDR3 DNA reads TGTGCCAGTAGTGTGACAGGGGCCAACACTGAAGCTTTCTTT. Protein: CASSVTGANTEAFF. The full variable domain, rest sourced from reference TRBV19 and TRBJ1-1, is DGGITQSPKYLFRKEGQNVTLSCEQNLNHDAMYWYRQDPGQGLRLIYYSQIVNDFQKGDIAEGYSVSREKKESFPLTVTSAQKNPTAFYLCASSVTGANTEAFFGQGTRLTVV.

The V and J genes are TRBV2 and TRBJ1-4; TRBD1 might be the D (6 bases). This CDR3 is built from 13 residues. Germline CDR1 is SNHLY and CDR2 is FYNNEI. V was trimmed by 5 bases and J by 9 bases, leaving 13 bases between them. The CDR3 reads CASSSGVPKKLFF. The CDR3 nucleotides read TGTGCCAGCAGTTCAGGGGTCCCGAAAAAACTGTTTTTT.

This clone was detected a few times. CDR3 sequence reads: CASSHGPTDSGNTIYF. In DNA form, the CDR3 reads TGTGCCAGCAGCCATGGACCGACAGACTCTGGAAACACCATATATTTT. This chain connects TRBV7-9 to TRBJ1-3; tentatively, D is TRBD1 (5 bases). The CDR3 totals 16 residues. Germline CDR1 is SEHNR and CDR2 is FQNEAQ (reference sequence). The germline V and J ends were trimmed by 5 bases and 0 bases, with 14 bases remaining between them.

The gene calls are TRBV6-4 and TRBJ2-2; a weak D match, TRBD2 (5 bases). This CDR3 is 13 amino acids long. V was cut by 4 bases and J by 3 bases, with 6 bases left in between. Germline-derived CDR1 and CDR2 are MRHNA and SNTAGT. CDR3 protein: CASSVRDTGELFF. The CDR3 region has the DNA TGTGCCAGCAGTGTGAGGGACACCGGGGAGCTGTTTTTT.

This clone was detected only a few times. The chain links TRBV10-1 to TRBJ1-5, with TRBD1 as a possible D gene (6 bases). CDR3 length equals 16 residues. The V end was cut by 5 bases, the J end by 4 bases, with 18 bases between. Germline assignment: CDR1 WNHNN and CDR2 SYGVQD (reference sequence). This chain's CDR3 is CASSPGWGQENQPQHF. The CDR3 DNA sequence: TGCGCCAGCAGTCCCGGCTGGGGGCAGGAGAATCAGCCCCAGCATTTT.

The V gene is TRBV6-5, the J gene TRBJ1-2; D ambiguous. This CDR3 has 15 residues. Germline V gene sequence: CDR1 MNHEY, CDR2 SVGAGI. V was cut by 5 bases and J by 1 base, with 14 bases left in between. The CDR3 nucleotides are TGTGCCAGCAGTCTAGGCGGCCCCCTTAACTATGGCTACACCTTC. Translation: CASSLGGPLNYGYTF.

The genes are TRBV19 and TRBJ1-6; a possible D gene is TRBD1 (5 bases). The CDR3 consists of 15 residues. V lost 6 bases, J lost 0 bases, and 9 bases lay in between. The germline CDR1 and CDR2 sequences are LNHDA and SQIVND (reference sequence). CDR3 nucleotides: TGTGCCAGTAGACAGGAGAGCTCCTATAATTCACCCCTCCACTTT. This gives the protein CASRQESSYNSPLHF. Variable domain in full (rest from reference TRBV19 and TRBJ1-6): DGGITQSPKYLFRKEGQNVTLSCEQNLNHDAMYWYRQDPGQGLRLIYYSQIVNDFQKGDIAEGYSVSREKKESFPLTVTSAQKNPTAFYLCASRQESSYNSPLHFGNGTRLTVT.

The CDR3 loop reads CASSGGDQETQYF. The DNA for the CDR3 is TGTGCCAGCAGCGGGGGGGACCAAGAGACCCAGTACTTC. The genes are TRBV12-3 or TRBV12-4 and TRBJ2-5, with 8 nucleotides matching TRBD2. The CDR3 length is 13 residues. The V and J ends lost 6 bases and 0 bases, in that order; junction bases with no gene match: 0.

The V and J genes are TRBV5-1 and TRBJ2-3; 8 bases map to TRBD1. The CDR3 has 15 residues. Germline CDR1 SGHRS, CDR2 YFSETQ. After removal of 5 bases from V and 0 bases from J, the junction contained 5 bases not matched to a gene. CDR3 nucleotide sequence: TGCGCCAGCAGGGACAGGGAAATCAGCACAGATACGCAGTATTTT. It codes for CASRDREISTDTQYF.

The chain joins TRBV6-6 to TRBJ2-2, with unresolved D. V was clipped by 10 bases and J by 4 bases, with 13 bases between them. Germline CDR1 is MNHNY and CDR2 is SVGAGI (reference sequence). The CDR3 contains 13 residues. The DNA of the CDR3 is TGTGCCACCGAGATCCAACCCACCGGGGAGCTGTTTTTT. It encodes CATEIQPTGELFF.

This chain connects TRBV19 to TRBJ2-7, with D possibly being TRBD1 (5 bases). CDR1 is LNHDA, CDR2 SQIVND, per germline (reference sequence). Deletions cut 5 bases from V and 0 bases from J, with 14 bases between. This CDR3 region has 15 residues. This CDR3 reads CASSQPVGHSYEQYF. For the CDR3, the DNA is TGTGCCAGTAGTCAACCAGTGGGGCACTCCTACGAGCAGTACTTC.

The chain recombines TRBV27 with TRBJ1-5; 7 bases are a match to TRBD1. Germline-derived CDR1 and CDR2 are MNHEY and SMNVEV (reference sequence). The ends lost 6 bases at V and 5 bases at J; junction bases unmatched: 13. The CDR3 spans 16 residues. The DNA for the CDR3 is TGTGCCAGCAGCCCTACCCCTGACAGGGCTGATCAGCCCCAGCATTTT. Protein: CASSPTPDRADQPQHF.

V is TRBV11-2 and J is TRBJ2-5; maybe TRBD1 (5 bases). CDR1 is SGHAT, CDR2 FQNNGV, per germline. The CDR3 totals 15 residues. V lost 5 bases and J 5 bases, leaving 18 bases between the germline ends. DNA for the CDR3: TGTGCCAGCAGCCACACAGGAGTGGGGCACGAGACCCAGTACTTC. Its translation is CASSHTGVGHETQYF.

As DNA, the CDR3 is TGTGCCATCAGAGGGAGGGAGGATTCACCCCTCCACTTT. Translated, it gives CAIRGREDSPLHF. V gene TRBV10-3 combines with J gene TRBJ1-6, with unresolved D. This CDR3 spans 13 amino acids. The V end lost 6 bases, the J end lost 8 bases, and 11 bases lay between the germline ends. CDR1 is ENHRY, CDR2 SYGVKD, per germline.

The chain links TRBV27 to TRBJ2-1, with a possible D match to TRBD2 (5 bases). This CDR3 is 13 amino acids long. V lost 6 bases to trimming and J lost 4 bases, with 10 bases between them. The germline gives CDR1 MNHEY, CDR2 SMNVEV (reference sequence). CDR3 sequence: CASSVGVYNEQFF. CDR3 coding DNA: TGTGCCAGCAGCGTCGGGGTTTACAATGAGCAGTTCTTC.

The V and J genes are TRBV5-1 and TRBJ2-1; 8 nucleotides agree with TRBD1. Germline CDR1 and CDR2: SGHRS and YFSETQ. CDR3 size: 14 residues. The V segment lost 4 bases and the J segment 12 bases; nucleotides outside the gene matches: 12. CDR3 sequence (DNA): TGCGCCAGCAGCCTGGGACAGGAGGCAATCGGGCAGTTCTTC. This translates into CASSLGQEAIGQFF.

This clone was observed once. This sample includes further DNA sequences coding for the same CDR3. The chain couples TRBV9 to TRBJ1-1, with D possibly matching TRBD1 (5 bases). Germline V gene sequence: CDR1 SGDLS, CDR2 YYNGEE. Trimming stripped 3 bases from V and 4 bases from J, with 10 bases between. This CDR3 comprises 13 residues. The CDR3 reads CASSAGGSTEAFF. The CDR3 coding sequence is TGTGCCAGCAGCGCCGGGGGTAGCACTGAAGCTTTCTTT.

V and J are TRBV19 and TRBJ1-2; D call uncertain. Germline assignment: CDR1 LNHDA and CDR2 SQIVND (reference sequence). The CDR3 loop spans 13 amino acids. V was cut by 7 bases and J by 0 bases, with 9 bases left in between. CDR3 sequence: CASKRLSNYGYTF. In DNA, the CDR3 is TGTGCCAGTAAGCGACTTTCTAACTATGGCTACACCTTC.

The rearrangement links TRBV24-1 to TRBJ2-5; 8 positions match TRBD2. Germline values: CDR1 KGHDR, CDR2 SFDVKD. The ends lost 7 bases at V and 5 bases at J; junction bases unmatched: 5. This CDR3 is built from 13 residues. The DNA for the CDR3 is TGTGCCACCAGCGACGGGGGGGGCGAGACCCAGTACTTC. The encoded protein is CATSDGGGETQYF.

V gene TRBV6-2 or TRBV6-3 combines with J gene TRBJ1-1; D is unresolved. V lost 0 bases, J lost 14 bases, and 19 bases lay in between. The CDR3 loop spans 14 amino acids. Germline lookup yields CDR1 MNHEY and CDR2 SVGEGT. This chain's CDR3 is CASSYSSVAWEGFF. CDR3 DNA: TGTGCCAGCAGTTACTCGAGCGTGGCGTGGGAGGGATTCTTT.

The chain has TRBV5-1 and TRBJ2-1; D possibly corresponds to TRBD1 (5 bases). V dropped 0 bases and J dropped 4 bases, with 11 bases sitting between them. The CDR3 covers 15 residues. The germline gives CDR1 SGHRS, CDR2 YFSETQ. The CDR3 here is CASSLEGRSYNEQFF. In nucleotides, the CDR3 is TGCGCCAGCAGCTTGGAGGGGCGGAGTTACAATGAGCAGTTCTTC.

The V call is TRBV18, the J call TRBJ1-1; D perhaps matches TRBD1 (5 bases). The germline V gene has CDR1 KGHSH and CDR2 LQKENI. Trimming took 1 base from V and 7 from J, leaving 13 bases between them. This CDR3 contains 14 residues. The CDR3 DNA reads as TGTGCCAGCTCACCACTTCGGGGGAGAGATGAAGCTTTCTTT. Its translation: CASSPLRGRDEAFF.